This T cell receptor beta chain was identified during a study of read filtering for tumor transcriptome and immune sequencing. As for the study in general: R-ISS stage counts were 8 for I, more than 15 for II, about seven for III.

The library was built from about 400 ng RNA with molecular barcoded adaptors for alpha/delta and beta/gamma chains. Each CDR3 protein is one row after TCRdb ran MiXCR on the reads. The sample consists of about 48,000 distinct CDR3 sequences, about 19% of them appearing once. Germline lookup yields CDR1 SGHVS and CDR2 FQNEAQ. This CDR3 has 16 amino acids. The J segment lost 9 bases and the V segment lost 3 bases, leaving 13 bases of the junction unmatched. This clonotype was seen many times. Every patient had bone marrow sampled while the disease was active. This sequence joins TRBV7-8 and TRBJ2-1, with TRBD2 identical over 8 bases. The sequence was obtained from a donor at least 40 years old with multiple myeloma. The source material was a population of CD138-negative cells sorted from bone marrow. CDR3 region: CASSFYPTPGGGEQFF. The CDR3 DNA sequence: TGTGCCAGCAGCTTCTACCCCACCCCGGGGGGGGGTGAGCAGTTCTTC.